This T cell receptor beta chain was captured in a study of blood T cell repertoires in COVID-19. At the level of the study: COVID-19 samples collected from the United States, Italy and Spain covered acute and convalescent phases.

Adults between roughly 18 and 95 years of age took part from under 25 US areas. Symptom resolution, clearance, or two negative PCRs marked donors in Cohort 3 as recovered. Original data processing: Scientists estimated how many nucleated cells there were by amplifying reference gene primers. The table came from immunoSEQ multiplex PCR; TCRdb's copy has only in-frame clones and leaves some out. The DNA was the basis for D and trimming; V, J and clone size are from that table. The top ten clones hold less than 2% of a sample with about 300,000 clones, 89% of them seen once. Germline CDR1 is SQVTM and CDR2 is ANQGSEA. Trimming left V 7 bases short and J 0 bases short, with 9 bases between. The CDR3 totals 13 residues.

The sequenced material came from PBMCs or T cells enriched from blood (not recorded which). This receptor was identified in a woman between 40 and 55 years old who had recovered from COVID-19. The gene calls are TRBV29-1 and TRBJ1-4; unclear D gene. The CDR3 bases are TGCAGCGCCCTCACGGCAACTAATGAAAAACTGTTTTTT. It specifies CSALTATNEKLFF.